Shown below are 8 T cell receptor beta chains from a single sample sequenced in a study of cytomegalovirus exposure and HLA in healthy donors. Vbeta (60) and Jbeta (13) primers were used in the PCR. Profiled with immunoSEQ multiplex PCR; TCRdb holds only in-frame clones, not every one. This table holds 160,000 or so clones, 80% to 85% found once. The material sequenced was PBMCs. The receptors come from a man aged 25-45 years in good health and CMV-seronegative.

V is TRBV12-5 and J is TRBJ2-3; 8 bases agree with TRBD1. Trimming took 4 bases from V and 2 from J; bases not matched to a gene: 8. There are 16 residues in the CDR3. The V gene's germline CDR1 is LGHNT and CDR2 FRNRAP. The CDR3 DNA sequence: TGTGCTAGTGGTTCAACGACAGGGGCCTTCACAGATACGCAGTATTTT. Its translation: CASGSTTGAFTDTQYF.

The chain recombines TRBV19 with TRBJ2-5, with TRBD1 identical over 9 bases. The J segment lost 1 base and the V segment lost 0 bases, leaving 3 bases of the junction unmatched. The CDR3 covers 16 residues. The germline gives CDR1 LNHDA, CDR2 SQIVND (reference sequence). The chain's CDR3 is CASSIEPGQGQETQYF. The DNA for the CDR3 is TGTGCCAGTAGTATAGAGCCGGGACAGGGCCAAGAGACCCAGTACTTC.

CDR3 coding DNA: TGCGCCAGCAGCTCGGGGGGAACTAATGAAAAACTGTTTTTT. Its protein product is CASSSGGTNEKLFF. This chain connects TRBV5-1 to TRBJ1-4, with D possibly TRBD1 on 5 matching bases. CDR1 and CDR2 from the germline V gene are SGHRS and YFSETQ. The V gene lost 3 bases and the J gene lost 1 base, with 7 bases spanning the gap. There are 14 residues in the CDR3.

The chain is built from TRBV5-1 and TRBJ2-7; 7 bases align to TRBD1. The CDR3 loop spans 16 amino acids. V dropped 0 bases and J dropped 4; count of bases not matched to a gene: 10. Germline CDR1 reads SGHRS; CDR2 reads YFSETQ. Written as DNA, the CDR3 is TGCGCCAGCAGCTTGGCCTCCGGGACAGTGGTGTACGAGCAGTACTTC. Translated: CASSLASGTVVYEQYF.

The V gene is TRBV9, the J gene TRBJ2-3, with TRBD2 identical over 11 bases. The J segment lost 6 bases and the V segment lost 0 bases, leaving 9 bases of the junction unmatched. CDR3 length: 17 residues. The germline V gene encodes CDR1 SGDLS and CDR2 YYNGEE. The chain's CDR3 is CASSVVDSGGAWDTQYF. The CDR3 bases are TGTGCCAGCAGCGTAGTAGATAGCGGGGGGGCTTGGGATACGCAGTATTTT.

The chain employs TRBV19 and TRBJ2-5; 8 nucleotides agree with TRBD1. Germline V CDR1 and CDR2: LNHDA, SQIVND (reference sequence). The J segment lost 5 bases and the V segment lost 8 bases, leaving 10 bases of the junction unmatched. This CDR3 is 14 amino acids long. CDR3 sequence: CASPFGQGGETQYF. In DNA, the CDR3 is TGTGCCAGTCCCTTCGGACAGGGTGGGGAGACCCAGTACTTC.

CDR3 in amino acids: CASSVELAGESYNEQFF. CDR3 DNA: TGTGCCAGCAGCGTAGAGCTAGCGGGAGAATCCTACAATGAGCAGTTCTTC. The chain carries TRBV9 and TRBJ2-1; 10 nucleotides match TRBD2. The ends lost 0 bases at V and 1 base at J; junction bases unmatched: 4. The germline V gene has CDR1 SGDLS and CDR2 YYNGEE. CDR3 length: 17 residues.

Note on this clone: The sample has other DNA sequences that encode this CDR3 too. This rearrangement joins TRBV7-2 to TRBJ2-7; TRBD2 agrees at 12 bases. Germline V lookup: CDR1 SGHTA, CDR2 FQGNSA. The CDR3 runs 14 residues. With 5 bases clipped from V and 2 bases from J, the junction kept 1 base outside the gene matches. For the CDR3, the DNA is TGTGCCAGCAGCCGACTAGCGGGAGCCTACGAGCAGTACTTC. Translation gives CASSRLAGAYEQYF.